This entry lists 16 T cell receptor beta chains sequenced from one sample in a study of regulatory T cells in long-lasting Graves disease. Sample time point: newly diagnosed GD, antithyroid drugs for less than 3 months. The TCR library was made from RNA extracted from PBMCs. Libraries of TCR beta came from iRepertoire HTBI primers plus Arm-PCR of CDR3 regions. TCRdb used MiXCR to reprocess the multiplex PCR reads, holding one entry per CDR3 protein. The sample carries roughly 360,000 distinct CDR3 sequences, around 11% recorded once. Another study also made use of these data, one on T cells in Graves' hyperthyroidism and ophthalmopathy.

Material: peripheral blood mononuclear cells (PBMCs), obtained at new diagnosis, from a patient treated with antithyroid drugs. These receptor sequences come from a woman aged 18-29 years with Graves disease.

This clonotype appeared a few times. The V and J genes are TRBV7-2 and TRBJ1-2; weak D call: TRBD1 (5 bases). CDR1 is SGHTA and CDR2 is FQGNSA in the germline V gene. This CDR3 is built from 16 residues. Trimming removed 3 bases at V and 5 bases at J, with 19 bases between. The CDR3 region has the DNA TGTGCCAGCAGCTTCGGCGGCGGGGCGGGGATGTATGGCTACACCTTC. Its protein is CASSFGGGAGMYGYTF.

This clonotype has ten or more counts. The chain carries TRBV6-1 and TRBJ1-1, with D unclear. The germline CDR1 and CDR2 sequences are MNHNS and SASEGT. The V and J ends lost 6 bases and 4 bases respectively, with 18 bases between them. The length of the CDR3 is 15 residues. The CDR3 region is CASSPSPRRGTEAFF. The CDR3 bases are TGTGCCAGCAGCCCAAGTCCCCGACGGGGCACTGAAGCTTTCTTT.

This clonotype was seen many times. The chain links TRBV12-3 or TRBV12-4 to TRBJ1-1, with a weak D call TRBD1 (6 bases). The ends were cut back, 3 bases at V and 7 bases at J, with 21 bases in the middle. This CDR3 is 16 amino acids long. This CDR3 is CASSFSTGKNGGEAFF. The CDR3 coding sequence is TGTGCCAGCAGTTTCTCGACAGGAAAAAACGGGGGTGAAGCTTTCTTT.

The table lists this clonotype with many counts. V and J are TRBV4-2 and TRBJ2-2, with D possibly being TRBD1 (6 bases). The ends were cut back, 1 base at V and 4 bases at J, with 13 bases in the middle. The V gene's germline CDR1 is LGHNA and CDR2 YNFKEQ. The CDR3 spans 16 residues. CDR3 bases: TGTGCCAGCAGCCAAGTTAGGGGGTCTAGCACCGGGGAGCTGTTTTTT. This sequence encodes CASSQVRGSSTGELFF.

The gene calls are TRBV7-2 and TRBJ2-2; D is unclear. Between the trimmed V and J ends, which lost 5 bases and 0 bases, there was a span of 13 bases. Per germline, CDR1 SGHTA and CDR2 FQGNSA. The CDR3 extends over 16 amino acids. In DNA form, the CDR3 reads TGTGCCAGCAGCCCCGCAGGTCGTACGAACACCGGGGAGCTGTTTTTT. It is translated as CASSPAGRTNTGELFF. Supplemented by reference TRBV7-2 and TRBJ2-2, the full variable domain reads GAGVSQSPSNKVTEKGKDVELRCDPISGHTALYWYRQSLGQGLEFLIYFQGNSAPDKSGLPSDRFSAERTGGSVSTLTIQRTQQEDSAVYLCASSPAGRTNTGELFFGEGSRLTVL.

This clonotype was observed many times. The gene calls are TRBV3-1 and TRBJ2-3; no clear D gene. This CDR3 is 15 amino acids long. Germline V gives CDR1 LGHDT, CDR2 YNNKEL (reference sequence). Trimming cost V 2 bases and J 0 bases, with 9 bases left between them. The CDR3 nucleotides are TGTGCCAGCAGCCAATCTGGCCAGAGCACAGATACGCAGTATTTT. Amino acid sequence: CASSQSGQSTDTQYF.

V usage is TRBV9 and J usage is TRBJ2-1; 7 positions match TRBD2. The V gene end was trimmed by 3 bases and the J gene end by 8 bases; junction bases not matched to a gene: 2. CDR1 is SGDLS and CDR2 is YYNGEE in the germline V gene. The CDR3 totals 12 residues. CDR3 DNA: TGTGCCAGCAGCGCCCGGGGGGATGAGCAGTTCTTC. Its protein is CASSARGDEQFF.

In this sample, this clonotype turned up a few times. The chain joins TRBV4-1 to TRBJ1-5; 8 bases align to TRBD1. Germline V gene data show CDR1 as MGHRA and CDR2 as YSYEKL. This CDR3 is built from 16 residues. V shed 0 bases, J shed 6 bases, and the junction held 7 bases outside the gene matches. In nucleotides, the CDR3 is TGCGCCAGCAGCCAAGATGAGACAGGGGAAGGTCAGCCCCAGCATTTT. It specifies CASSQDETGEGQPQHF.

This clonotype was picked up many times. This chain connects TRBV2 to TRBJ1-1, with TRBD1 identical over 8 bases. The CDR3 has 17 residues. Per germline, CDR1 SNHLY and CDR2 FYNNEI. V trimming: 7 bases; J trimming: 3 bases; junction bases outside the gene matches: 16. The CDR3 bases are TGTGCCAGCACCAAGCCCCGGACAGGGAAGGGGTACACTGAAGCTTTCTTT. Translated, it gives CASTKPRTGKGYTEAFF.

As regards this clonotype: A much larger clonotype is one base distant, so this may be a read error. V and J are TRBV15 and TRBJ1-4; the D gene is possibly TRBD1 (6 bases). The CDR3 runs 16 residues. Per the germline V gene, CDR1 is LNHNV and CDR2 is YYDKDF (reference sequence). The ends were cut back, 2 bases at V and 7 bases at J, with 17 bases in the middle. Written as DNA, the CDR3 is TGTGCCACCAGCAGACCAAGACAGGTCCTTAGTGAAAAACTGTTTTTT. This gives the protein CATSRPRQVLSEKLFF.

The rearrangement uses TRBV7-2 and TRBJ2-1, with TRBD2 matching over 12 bases. Germline V lookup: CDR1 SGHTA, CDR2 FQGNSA. The CDR3 totals 13 residues. The V and J ends lost 9 bases and 7 bases, in that order; junction bases with no gene match: 4. CDR3 sequence: CASRTSGVNEQFF. Written as DNA, the CDR3 is TGTGCCAGTAGGACTAGCGGGGTAAATGAGCAGTTCTTC.

In this sample, this clonotype turned up a few times. The chain combines TRBV18 with TRBJ2-1; TRBD1 or TRBD2 may be the D gene (5 bases each). The J call may be incorrect, as the DNA end agrees better with TRBJ2-5. Germline V gene sequence: CDR1 KGHSH, CDR2 LQKENI. There are 14 residues in the CDR3. CDR3 DNA: TGTGCCAGCTCACCCATCCGGGACGGAGAGACCCAGTACTTC. It translates to CASSPIRDGETQYF.

Remarks on this clonotype: Its ends do not fully match the called genes, so a read error is possible. The rearrangement joins TRBV6-2 or TRBV6-3 to TRBJ2-6; 8 positions match TRBD2. The CDR3 has 19 residues. Germline loops: CDR1 MNHEY, CDR2 SVGEGT. The CDR3 loop reads CASSAGPGTRDYGANVLTF. The CDR3 region has the DNA TGCGCCAGCAGTGCGGGGCCCGGGACTAGAGACTATGGGGCCAACGTCCTGACTTTC.

There are many counts of this clonotype. The chain links TRBV11-1 to TRBJ2-3; 13 bases fit TRBD2. The J segment lost 6 bases and the V segment lost 5 bases, leaving 8 bases of the junction unmatched. Per germline, CDR1 SGHAT and CDR2 FQDESV (reference sequence). The CDR3 totals 16 residues. CDR3 coding DNA: TGTGCCAGCAGCCGTAGACTAGCGGGGGGACGTGATACGCAGTATTTT. It is translated as CASSRRLAGGRDTQYF.

This clonotype was seen many times. This rearrangement joins TRBV6-2 or TRBV6-3 to TRBJ1-1, with D unclear. With 5 bases removed from V and 6 bases from J, the gap between germline ends came to 10 bases. Per the germline V gene, CDR1 is MNHEY and CDR2 is SVGEGT. This CDR3 region has 12 residues. The CDR3 reads CASSDPGAEAFF. DNA of the CDR3: TGTGCCAGCAGTGATCCCGGAGCTGAAGCTTTCTTT.

This clonotype was detected ten times or more. The V call is TRBV20-1, the J call TRBJ2-7, with 11 bases aligning to TRBD2. Per the germline V gene, CDR1 is DFQATT and CDR2 is SNEGSKA (reference sequence). J gave up 1 base and V 5 bases, and 4 bases lay outside the gene matches. The CDR3 length is 14 residues. CDR3 in DNA: TGCAGTGCTGTTCGACTAGCGGGGTCCTACGAGCAGTACTTC. Translated: CSAVRLAGSYEQYF.